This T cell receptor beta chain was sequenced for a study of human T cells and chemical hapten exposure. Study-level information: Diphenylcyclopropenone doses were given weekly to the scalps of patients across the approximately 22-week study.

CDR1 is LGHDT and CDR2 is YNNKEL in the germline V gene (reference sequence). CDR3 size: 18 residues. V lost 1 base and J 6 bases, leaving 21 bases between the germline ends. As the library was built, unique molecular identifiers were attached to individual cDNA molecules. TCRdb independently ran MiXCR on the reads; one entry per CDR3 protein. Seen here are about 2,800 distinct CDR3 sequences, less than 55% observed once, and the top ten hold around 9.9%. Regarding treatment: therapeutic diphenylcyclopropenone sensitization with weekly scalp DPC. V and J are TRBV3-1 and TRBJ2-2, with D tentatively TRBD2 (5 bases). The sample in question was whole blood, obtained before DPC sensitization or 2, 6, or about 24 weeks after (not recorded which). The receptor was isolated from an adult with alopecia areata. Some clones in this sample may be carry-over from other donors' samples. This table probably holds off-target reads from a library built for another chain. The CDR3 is CASSQVTGVKRVAGELFF. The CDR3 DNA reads TGTGCCAGCAGCCAAGTCACCGGGGTCAAGAGAGTGGCCGGGGAGCTGTTTTTT.